This TCR beta chain was captured by sequencing in a study of identical twins. Template switching added a universal primer site; cDNA carried unique molecular identifiers. TCRdb analysed the 5' RACE reads with MiXCR anew, one entry per CDR3 protein. The table lists around 1.7 million distinct CDR3 sequences, about 31% of them singletons. This clonotype has just a few counts. Per germline, CDR1 MDHEN and CDR2 SYDVKM. There are 12 residues in the CDR3. V shed 6 bases and J shed 7 bases, with 13 bases lying between them. Sequencing used cord blood. This TCR came from a newborn girl in good health. V gene TRBV28 combines with J gene TRBJ2-7; D call uncertain. The CDR3 protein is CASRLAVNEQYF. CDR3 in DNA: TGTGCCAGCAGATTAGCCGTGAATGAGCAGTACTTC.